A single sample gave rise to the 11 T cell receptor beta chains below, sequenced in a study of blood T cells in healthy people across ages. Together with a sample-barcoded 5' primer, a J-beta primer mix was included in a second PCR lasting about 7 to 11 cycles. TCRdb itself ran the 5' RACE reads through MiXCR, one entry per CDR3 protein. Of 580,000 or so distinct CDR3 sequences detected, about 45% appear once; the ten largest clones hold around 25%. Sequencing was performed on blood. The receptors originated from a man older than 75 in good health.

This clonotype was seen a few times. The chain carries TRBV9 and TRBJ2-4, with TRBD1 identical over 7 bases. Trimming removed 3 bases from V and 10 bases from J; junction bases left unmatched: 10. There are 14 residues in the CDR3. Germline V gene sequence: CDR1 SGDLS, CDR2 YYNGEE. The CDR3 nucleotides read TGTGCCAGCAGCGCCAGTCCCGGGACAGAGATTCAGTACTTC. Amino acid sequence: CASSASPGTEIQYF.

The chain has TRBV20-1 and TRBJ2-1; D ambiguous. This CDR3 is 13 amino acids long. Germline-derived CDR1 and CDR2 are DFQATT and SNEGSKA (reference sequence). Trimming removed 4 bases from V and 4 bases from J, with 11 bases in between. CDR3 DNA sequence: TGCAGTGCTACAGGATATAGTTACAATGAGCAGTTCTTC. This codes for CSATGYSYNEQFF.

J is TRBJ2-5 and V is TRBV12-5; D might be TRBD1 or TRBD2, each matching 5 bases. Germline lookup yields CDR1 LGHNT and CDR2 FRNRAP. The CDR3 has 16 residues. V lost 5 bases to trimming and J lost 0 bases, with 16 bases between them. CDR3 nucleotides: TGTGCTAGTGGTCCCGTTCCAGGGACGTACCAAGAGACCCAGTACTTC. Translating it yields CASGPVPGTYQETQYF.

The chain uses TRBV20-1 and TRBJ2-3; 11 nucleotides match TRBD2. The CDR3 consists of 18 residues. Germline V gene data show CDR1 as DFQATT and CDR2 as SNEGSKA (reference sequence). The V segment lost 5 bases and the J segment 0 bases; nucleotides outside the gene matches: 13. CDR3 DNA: TGCAGTGCTGCCACTAGCGGGGGATCCAACGTAAGCACAGATACGCAGTATTTT. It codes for CSAATSGGSNVSTDTQYF.

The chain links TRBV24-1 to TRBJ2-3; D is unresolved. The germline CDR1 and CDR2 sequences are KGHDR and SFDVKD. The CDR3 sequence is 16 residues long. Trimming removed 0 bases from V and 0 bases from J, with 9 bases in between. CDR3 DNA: TGTGCCACCAGTGATTTGGAGTTTTCTAGCACAGATACGCAGTATTTT. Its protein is CATSDLEFSSTDTQYF.

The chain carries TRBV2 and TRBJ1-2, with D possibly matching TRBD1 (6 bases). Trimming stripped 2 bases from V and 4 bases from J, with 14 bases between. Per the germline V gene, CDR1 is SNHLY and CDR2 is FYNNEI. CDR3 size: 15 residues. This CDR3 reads CASSERTAIGYGYTF. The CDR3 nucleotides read TGTGCCAGCAGTGAACGGACAGCGATTGGCTATGGCTACACCTTC.

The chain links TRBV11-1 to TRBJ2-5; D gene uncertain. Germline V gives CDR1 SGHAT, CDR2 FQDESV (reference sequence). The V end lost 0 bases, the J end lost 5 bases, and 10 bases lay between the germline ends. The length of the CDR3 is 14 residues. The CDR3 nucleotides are TGTGCCAGCAGCTTAGCCGTGGGGTGGGAGACCCAGTACTTC. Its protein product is CASSLAVGWETQYF.

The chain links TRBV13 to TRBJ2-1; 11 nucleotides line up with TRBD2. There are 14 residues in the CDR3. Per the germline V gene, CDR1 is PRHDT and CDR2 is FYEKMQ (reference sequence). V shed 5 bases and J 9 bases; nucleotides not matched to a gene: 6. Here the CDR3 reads CASSPTSGTAEQFF. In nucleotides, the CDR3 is TGTGCCAGCAGCCCGACTAGCGGGACCGCTGAGCAGTTCTTC.

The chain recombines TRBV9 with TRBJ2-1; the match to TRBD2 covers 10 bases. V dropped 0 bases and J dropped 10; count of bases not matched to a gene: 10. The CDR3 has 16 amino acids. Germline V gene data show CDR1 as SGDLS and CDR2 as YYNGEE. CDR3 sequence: CASSVGSSGRWGEQFF. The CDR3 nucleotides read TGTGCCAGCAGCGTAGGTTCTAGCGGGAGATGGGGAGAGCAGTTCTTC.

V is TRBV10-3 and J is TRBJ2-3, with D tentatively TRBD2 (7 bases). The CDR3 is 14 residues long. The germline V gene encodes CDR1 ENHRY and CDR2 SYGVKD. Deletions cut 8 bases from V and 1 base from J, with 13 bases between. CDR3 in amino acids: CAIARGAGTDTQYF. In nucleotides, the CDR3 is TGTGCCATCGCCCGGGGGGCGGGCACAGATACGCAGTATTTT.

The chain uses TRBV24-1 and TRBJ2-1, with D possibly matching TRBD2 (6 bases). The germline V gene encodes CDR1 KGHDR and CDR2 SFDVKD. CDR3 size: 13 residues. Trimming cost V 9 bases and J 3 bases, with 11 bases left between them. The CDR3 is CATRGTGYNEQFF. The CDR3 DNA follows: TGTGCCACCCGCGGGACGGGCTACAATGAGCAGTTCTTC.